A selection of T cell receptor beta chains follows, all from one sample in a study of blood T cell repertoires in COVID-19. Sequencing was performed with immunoSEQ multiplex PCR; in TCRdb, only in-frame clones are kept and a portion is missing. The data contain roughly 500,000 clones, approximately 85% of them singletons. Sequencing was carried out using peripheral blood. These TCRs come from a human donor in a cohort sampled during active COVID-19. Each CDR3 is given with its conserved first and last residue. A D gene is named only where the DNA matches it firmly. The size entry is marked missing in some rows and otherwise reads once, few, many or a size class.

J: TRBJ1-5
size: NA
V: TRBV15
D: NA
CDR3: CATSRGAGGRDQPQHF
DNA: TGTGCCACCAGCAGAGGTGCTGGGGGCAGGGATCAGCCCCAGCATTTT

J: TRBJ2-1
size: NA
V: TRBV30
D: TRBD1
CDR3: CAWSVVAGGGYEQFF
DNA: TGTGCCTGGAGTGTCGTCGCAGGGGGCGGGTATGAGCAGTTCTTC

J: TRBJ1-1
size: NA
V: TRBV9
D: NA
CDR3: CASSPQRGYEAFF
DNA: TGTGCCAGCAGCCCACAAAGAGGGTATGAAGCTTTCTTT

J: TRBJ1-6
size: few
V: TRBV2
D: TRBD1
CDR3: CASSAPDRGNSPLHF
DNA: TGTGCCAGCAGCGCCCCTGACAGGGGCAATTCACCCCTCCACTTT

J: TRBJ2-7
size: NA
V: TRBV28
D: NA
CDR3: CASSSYTGFFSYEQYF
DNA: TGTGCCAGCAGTTCCTATACAGGGTTCTTTTCCTACGAGCAGTACTTC

J: TRBJ2-3
size: NA
V: TRBV5-1
D: TRBD2
CDR3: CASSLGLAGGIPYTQYF
DNA: TGCGCCAGCAGCTTGGGACTAGCGGGAGGAATACCATATACGCAGTATTTT

J: TRBJ2-2
size: NA
V: TRBV6-5
D: NA
CDR3: CASSPRGTGELFF
DNA: TGTGCCAGCAGTCCCCGGGGGACCGGGGAGCTGTTTTTT

J: TRBJ1-5
size: NA
V: TRBV9
D: NA
CDR3: CASSVGTGTNQPQHF
DNA: TGTGCCAGCAGCGTAGGTACAGGTACCAATCAGCCCCAGCATTTT

J: TRBJ2-6
size: NA
V: TRBV19
D: NA
CDR3: CASSIEASSGANVLTF
DNA: TGTGCCAGTAGTATAGAGGCCTCCTCTGGGGCCAACGTCCTGACTTTC

J: TRBJ1-4
size: NA
V: TRBV7-6
D: NA
CDR3: CASSLFGGSNEKLFF
DNA: TGTGCCAGCAGCTTATTCGGGGGATCTAATGAAAAACTGTTTTTT

J: TRBJ2-1
size: NA
V: TRBV6-2/TRBV6-3
D: NA
CDR3: CASSYDPVPGNEQFF
DNA: TGTGCCAGCAGTTACGATCCGGTCCCGGGGAATGAGCAGTTCTTC

J: TRBJ2-7
size: NA
V: TRBV30
D: NA
CDR3: CACKAANAYEQYF
DNA: TGTGCCTGCAAAGCGGCAAACGCCTACGAGCAGTACTTC

J: TRBJ1-4
size: once
V: TRBV15
D: NA
CDR3: CATSTAGTNEKLFF
DNA: TGTGCCACCAGCACAGCGGGAACTAATGAAAAACTGTTTTTT

J: TRBJ2-1
size: NA
V: TRBV29-1
D: TRBD1
CDR3: CSVDRTGGYNEQFF
DNA: TGCAGCGTTGACCGGACAGGGGGTTACAATGAGCAGTTCTTC

J: TRBJ2-1
size: NA
V: TRBV2
D: NA
CDR3: CASSSSPGSSYNEQFF
DNA: TGTGCCAGCAGTTCTTCCCCCGGGAGCTCCTACAATGAGCAGTTCTTC

J: TRBJ1-1
size: NA
V: TRBV7-9
D: NA
CDR3: CASSLATSTEAFF
DNA: TGTGCCAGCAGCTTGGCCACCTCCACTGAAGCTTTCTTT

J: TRBJ1-6
size: NA
V: TRBV5-5
D: NA
CDR3: CASSQGTPLNSPLHF
DNA: TGTGCCAGCAGCCAGGGGACCCCCTTAAATTCACCCCTCCACTTT

J: TRBJ2-5
size: once
V: TRBV19
D: TRBD2
CDR3: CATQRGGRASQETQYF
DNA: TGTGCCACCCAACGTGGCGGGAGGGCGAGCCAAGAGACCCAGTACTTC

J: TRBJ2-2
size: few
V: TRBV7-9
D: NA
CDR3: CASSFLQQNTGELFF
DNA: TGTGCCAGCAGCTTCCTACAGCAGAACACCGGGGAGCTGTTTTTT

J: TRBJ2-5
size: NA
V: TRBV25-1
D: TRBD2
CDR3: CASSEPYGTSVETQYF
DNA: TGTGCCAGCAGTGAACCATACGGGACTAGTGTTGAGACCCAGTACTTC

J: TRBJ1-1
size: few
V: TRBV3-1/TRBV3-2
D: TRBD1
CDR3: CASSHPRGLAFF
DNA: TGTGCCAGCAGCCACCCCAGGGGGCTAGCTTTCTTT

J: TRBJ2-2
size: NA
V: TRBV10-3
D: TRBD1
CDR3: CAISETDRDPGELFF
DNA: TGTGCCATCAGTGAAACCGACAGGGACCCCGGGGAGCTGTTTTTT

J: TRBJ2-1
size: once
V: TRBV11-3
D: NA
CDR3: CASSLGPNKQFF
DNA: TGTGCCAGCAGCTTAGGTCCTAATAAGCAGTTCTTC

J: TRBJ1-5
size: NA
V: TRBV5-1
D: TRBD1
CDR3: CASSVQGSSNQPQHF
DNA: TGCGCCAGCAGCGTACAGGGGTCGAGCAATCAGCCCCAGCATTTT

J: TRBJ2-1
size: NA
V: TRBV27
D: TRBD2
CDR3: CASSAAGMLAGVYNEQFF
DNA: TGTGCCAGCAGTGCCGCCGGGATGCTAGCGGGAGTCTACAATGAGCAGTTCTTC